One and the same sample provided the 5 T cell receptor beta chains below, sequenced in a study of T cell repertoires in cytomegalovirus infection. TCRdb analysed the reads with MiXCR anew, one entry per CDR3 protein. Among around 740,000 distinct CDR3 sequences, roughly 36% were seen once, and the ten largest hold under 3.5%. Sample: PBMCs. These receptors were obtained from a human donor in good health (CMV status not recorded). Some clones in this sample may be carry-over from other donors' samples.

The CDR3 loop is CASRLRNGQGGNEQYF. CDR3 bases: TGTGCCAGCAGGTTAAGAAACGGACAGGGGGGCAACGAGCAGTACTTC. The chain employs TRBV28 and TRBJ2-7, with 10 bases fitting TRBD1. This CDR3 has 16 residues. CDR1 and CDR2 (germline): MDHEN, SYDVKM. V lost 6 bases, J lost 5 bases, and 13 bases stayed unmatched.

This clonotype was found a few times. The V call is TRBV19, the J call TRBJ2-5, with 10 bases matching TRBD1. CDR3 length: 15 amino acids. CDR1 is LNHDA, CDR2 SQIVND, per germline (reference sequence). Trimming at V came to 6 bases and at J to 5 bases, leaving 9 bases not matched to a gene. Here the CDR3 reads CASRPSGQGHETQYF. The CDR3, as DNA: TGTGCCAGTAGGCCCTCGGGACAGGGGCACGAGACCCAGTACTTC.

This clonotype has ten or more counts. The chain recombines TRBV5-1 with TRBJ2-7; D is unclear. V dropped 5 bases and J dropped 3 bases, with 12 bases sitting between them. CDR3 size: 13 residues. Germline CDR1 reads SGHRS; CDR2 reads YFSETQ. The CDR3: CASRKTANYEQYF. In DNA form, the CDR3 reads TGCGCCAGCAGGAAGACGGCCAACTACGAGCAGTACTTC.

The table lists this clonotype with many counts. The CDR3 nucleotides are TGTGCCAGCAGCGCGGACACCTACTCCTACGAGCAGTACTTC. Protein product: CASSADTYSYEQYF. This chain joins TRBV7-2 and TRBJ2-7; D possibly corresponds to TRBD1 (5 bases). The germline gives CDR1 SGHTA, CDR2 FQGNSA. Trimming removed 5 bases at V and 0 bases at J, with 11 bases between. This CDR3 has 14 amino acids.

The chain links TRBV28 to TRBJ1-5; maybe TRBD1 (5 bases). The germline V gene has CDR1 MDHEN and CDR2 SYDVKM. The CDR3 sequence is 13 residues long. Trimming took 2 bases from V and 8 from J, leaving 10 bases between them. This chain's CDR3 is CASSLPGPKPQHF. The CDR3 nucleotides read TGTGCCAGCAGTTTACCAGGGCCGAAGCCCCAGCATTTT.